This T cell receptor (beta chain) was captured by sequencing in a study of vaccination effects on CD4 cells after COVID-19. Turning to the study itself: Culturing of around 2 million PBMC per well took place with around 9 IU/ml IL-2 and 9.5 to 10 ug/ml peptides.

Study-level findings and limits: By a late point after vaccination, infection- and vaccine-induced clones had shrunk markedly through clonal contraction. Recruitment yielded few convalescent patients, and the study had no early post-infection timepoints.

Sequencing was performed with immunoSEQ multiplex PCR; in TCRdb, only in-frame clones are kept and a portion is missing. The table includes under 40,000 clones, about 75% detected once. Notes on this clone: Antigen unknown.

Upon completion of 10 to 11 days in culture, CD4+ T cells were isolated. This individual tested PCR-positive for SARS-CoV-2 infection between March and December 2020. All participants had two doses of either the BNT162b2 or mRNA-1273 vaccine. A half-medium replacement with IL-2 medium was carried out on days 3 and 7. Sequenced here: CD4+ T cells from PBMCs cultured without peptide, sampled after COVID-19 vaccination. The clonotype comes from a human donor who had a prior SARS-CoV-2 infection.

DNA for the CDR3: TGTGCCAGCAGTGAATACAACGGCAATCAGCCCCAGCATTTT. Encoded protein: CASSEYNGNQPQHF. This sequence joins TRBV2 and TRBJ1-5; no reliable D call. With 2 bases removed from V and 2 bases from J, the gap between germline ends came to 7 bases. The CDR3 runs to 14 residues. CDR1 is SNHLY and CDR2 is FYNNEI in the germline V gene.